This TCR beta chain was captured in a study of metastatic and nonmetastatic thyroid tumors. Germline V gene sequence: CDR1 MNHNS, CDR2 SASEGT. V was trimmed by 6 bases and J by 5 bases, leaving 10 bases between them. The CDR3 is 12 residues long. TCRdb re-analyzed the PCR reads through MiXCR. The data show about 30,000 clones, with 25% to 35% seen just once and 30% held by the top ten. This clone is labeled medium-sized. No treatment had been given to any patient before thyroid surgery. This clonotype originated in a female donor with papillary thyroid cancer or a benign thyroid nodule (not recorded which). Some clones in this sample may be carry-over from other donors' samples. The genes are TRBV6-1 and TRBJ1-1; D remains unclear. Specimen: blood. In DNA form, the CDR3 reads TGTGCCAGCAGAACCGGACCGACTGAAGCTTTCTTT. Its translation: CASRTGPTEAFF.